The rows below give T cell receptor beta chains drawn from one sample of a study of T cell responses to AZD1222 COVID-19 vaccine. Produced via immunoSEQ multiplex PCR; TCRdb's table is partial and in-frame only. Of fewer than 200,000 clones in the sample, more than 80% were seen once. The sample in question was peripheral blood, obtained on day 0 of AZD1222 vaccination. The receptor source for this set is an adult in good health. Each CDR3 is given with its conserved first and last residue. The D gene is left open where the match is weak. Only part of the rows carry a size: once, few, many, or a class if the clone is expanded.

j_gene,abundance,v_gene,d_gene,CDR3nt,CDR3aa
TRBJ1-6,NA,TRBV5-1,TRBD1,TGCGCCAGCAGCCTACGGACAGGGGATAATTCACCCCTCCACTTT,CASSLRTGDNSPLHF
TRBJ2-7,NA,TRBV3-1/TRBV3-2,TRBD2,TGTGCCAGCAGCCAAGGGCTAGCGGAGCCCTCCTACGAGCAGTACTTC,CASSQGLAEPSYEQYF
TRBJ2-1,NA,TRBV29-1,TRBD2,TGCAGCGTTACCGGGACTAGCGGCACGAGCTCCTACAATGAGCAGTTCTTC,CSVTGTSGTSSYNEQFF
TRBJ2-7,NA,TRBV10-3,NA,TGTGCCATACTTGACACGTCCTCCTACGAGCAGTACTTC,CAILDTSSYEQYF
TRBJ1-2,NA,TRBV9,NA,TGTGCCAGCAGCGTAGCTGGCAGGGATGGCTACACCTTC,CASSVAGRDGYTF
TRBJ1-4,NA,TRBV6-5,NA,TGTGCCAGCAGTTACTCGGGTCCGTCGTTGAAAAAACTGTTTTTT,CASSYSGPSLKKLFF
TRBJ2-2,NA,TRBV12-1,NA,TGTGCCAGCAGCTTTGGACTAGCGGGAGCGAAAACCGGGGAGCTGTTTTTT,CASSFGLAGAKTGELFF
TRBJ1-4,NA,TRBV7-9,NA,TGTGCCAGCAGCTTCGACCCTTTAGGTGAAAAACTGTTTTTT,CASSFDPLGEKLFF
TRBJ2-7,NA,TRBV24-1,NA,TGTGCCACCAGTGACCAGGGGAGAGGCGAGCAGTACTTC,CATSDQGRGEQYF
TRBJ1-1,NA,TRBV5-6,NA,TGTGCCAGCAGTATTAGGGGATTAACAACCCCCACTGAAGCTTTCTTT,CASSIRGLTTPTEAFF
TRBJ1-6,NA,TRBV19,NA,TGTGCCAGTAGTTCCCCTCCCGGGGGAGGTTCACCCCTCCACTTT,CASSSPPGGGSPLHF
TRBJ2-1,NA,TRBV6-5,NA,TGTGCCAGCAGTTACTCGCGGGCTAACAATGAGCAGTTCTTC,CASSYSRANNEQFF
TRBJ1-2,NA,TRBV5-6,NA,TGTGCCAGCAGCTTGGACCCCCCCAGTGCGGTGAGTGGCTACACCTTC,CASSLDPPSAVSGYTF
TRBJ1-6,NA,TRBV7-8,TRBD1,TGTGCCAGCAGTTTGACACAGGGGGCGAGGAATTCACCCCTCCACTTT,CASSLTQGARNSPLHF
TRBJ1-5,NA,TRBV4-1,NA,TGCGCCAGCAGCCAAGCCGCGGAGACGGTCAATCAGCCCCAGCATTTT,CASSQAAETVNQPQHF
TRBJ1-4,once,TRBV7-2,NA,TGTGCCAGCAGCTCGGACAGCTTAAATGAAAAACTGTTTTTT,CASSSDSLNEKLFF
TRBJ2-5,NA,TRBV6-5,NA,TGTGCCAGCAGCCCGGGAAGGGTGGGGGAGACCCAGTACTTC,CASSPGRVGETQYF
TRBJ2-2,NA,TRBV10-2,NA,TGCGCCAGCAGCTTCAGGGTTGACGGGGAGCTGTTTTTT,CASSFRVDGELFF
TRBJ1-1,NA,TRBV19,NA,TGTGCTAAGGGGGATTTGAGCCTCCCGTGCAAGCACACTGAAGCTTTCTTT,CAKGDLSLPCKHTEAFF
TRBJ1-2,NA,TRBV7-9,TRBD1,TGTGCCAGCAGCTTAGGTCCAGGGGGACACTATGGCTACACCTTC,CASSLGPGGHYGYTF
TRBJ2-1,NA,TRBV5-4,TRBD2,TGTGCCAGCAGCTTGGGACTAGCGGGGATATACAATGAGCAGTTCTTC,CASSLGLAGIYNEQFF
TRBJ1-5,NA,TRBV28,NA,TGTGCCAGCAGCCTCGGCGCGGCGGGCGAGCCCCAGCATTTT,CASSLGAAGEPQHF
TRBJ1-4,NA,TRBV7-6,TRBD1,TGTGCCAGCAGCTTAGCGCGCCTCTCCGAGACAGGGCGTAATGAAAAACTGTTTTTT,CASSLARLSETGRNEKLFF
TRBJ2-7,NA,TRBV5-1,NA,TGCGCCAGCAGCTTCGGGGACTCTTCCTACGAGCAGTACTTC,CASSFGDSSYEQYF
TRBJ1-6,NA,TRBV4-1,NA,TGCGCCAGCAGCCCCGAGGTCGCAGCTAATTCACCCCTCCACTTT,CASSPEVAANSPLHF
TRBJ1-3,NA,TRBV18,NA,TGTGCCAGCTCACCAAGGCTATACTCTGGAAACACCATATATTTT,CASSPRLYSGNTIYF
TRBJ2-2,once,TRBV19,NA,TGTGCCAGTAGGTTCCGGAGTCTGGGCGGGACCACCGGGGAGCTGTTTTTT,CASRFRSLGGTTGELFF
TRBJ2-7,few,TRBV6-5,NA,TGTGCCAGTTCGACAGAAGGCTCCTACGAGCAGTACTTC,CASSTEGSYEQYF
TRBJ2-1,NA,TRBV5-1,NA,TGCGCCAGCAGTCCTCCCTCTAGCGACGGGTCCAATGAGCAGTTCTTC,CASSPPSSDGSNEQFF
TRBJ1-2,NA,TRBV18,TRBD1,TGTGCCAGCTCACCACCGGGACAGCTAAACTATGGCTACACCTTC,CASSPPGQLNYGYTF
TRBJ2-7,NA,TRBV6-5,NA,TGTGCCAGCAGTTACTCGACGGGTTGGAGCTACGAGCAGTACTTC,CASSYSTGWSYEQYF
TRBJ2-1,NA,TRBV7-9,TRBD1,TGTGCCAGCAGCTGGGGACAGGGAGACAATGAGCAGTTCTTC,CASSWGQGDNEQFF
TRBJ2-1,NA,TRBV2,TRBD2,TGTGCCAGCGGAAGGACTAGCGGGATAGGATATGAGCAGTTCTTC,CASGRTSGIGYEQFF
TRBJ2-7,NA,TRBV4-1,NA,TGCGCCAGCAGCCAAGTCCAGGTGTCCTACGAGCAGTACTTC,CASSQVQVSYEQYF
TRBJ2-7,few,TRBV5-1,NA,TGCGCCAGCAGGCTCTCCGGAGGGCCATCCTACGAGCAGTACTTC,CASRLSGGPSYEQYF
TRBJ1-2,few,TRBV2,NA,TGTGCCAGCAGGTACAGCGGGGACTATGGCTACACCTTC,CASRYSGDYGYTF
TRBJ2-7,few,TRBV11-2,TRBD1,TGTGCCAGCAGCGACAACAGGGGGCACGGCGAGCAGTACTTC,CASSDNRGHGEQYF
TRBJ1-2,NA,TRBV10-1,TRBD1,TGCGCCAGCAGTGAGAGTGTGACAGGGCTTCCTTTCTATGGCTACACCTTC,CASSESVTGLPFYGYTF
TRBJ2-2,NA,TRBV6-5,TRBD2,TGTGCCAGCAGTAGAGGACTAGACGCCGGGGAGCTGTTTTTT,CASSRGLDAGELFF